This T cell receptor (beta chain) came from a study of cytomegalovirus exposure and HLA in healthy donors. For the study at large: In a later analysis, the roughly 130 validation repertoires were reported to have used the same platform as the 650 to 800 first-cohort repertoires. The study, taken as a whole, reports: The study designated around 150 TCR beta chains cytomegalovirus-associated. Reports indicated that the classifier achieved high specificity and sensitivity in diagnosing cytomegalovirus status.

Method: immunoSEQ multiplex PCR; TCRdb's copy keeps in-frame clones and lacks some. Of some 66,000 clones listed, 95% to 98% were seen once; the top ten hold around 1.5%. The donors were part of the 120-subject validation cohort, which stood apart from the approximately 630-subject first cohort. About this clone: Its cognate antigen is unknown.

The sequenced sample consisted of PBMCs. This receptor was identified in a woman aged 18-29 years in good health and CMV-seropositive.

CDR3 protein: CASTLGRNSGNTIYF. CDR3 in DNA: TGTGCCAGCACTTTAGGGAGAAACTCCGGAAACACCATATATTTT. This chain connects TRBV6-1 to TRBJ1-3; D gene ambiguous. The CDR3 is 15 amino acids. Germline CDR1 MNHNS, CDR2 SASEGT. The ends were cut back, 7 bases at V and 4 bases at J, with 17 bases in the middle.